The T cell receptor (beta chain) under discussion was sequenced for a study of T-cell reconstitution after alpha-beta-depleted transplantation in children. Between the trimmed V and J ends, which lost 4 bases and 2 bases, there was a span of 9 bases. Germline V gene sequence: CDR1 SQVTM, CDR2 ANQGSEA. There are 13 residues in the CDR3. General study findings and limits: The origin of high day-60 TCRbeta diversity in some patients lay in surviving recipient T cells and thymic progenitors. T-cell numbers and diversity, one year after transplant, stemmed largely from T cells that were newly produced.

This clonotype was seen many times. Antigen: not known. Unique molecular identifiers were built into the TCRbeta library. One entry per CDR3 protein results from TCRdb running MiXCR on the PCR reads. Among 250,000 to 300,000 distinct CDR3 sequences listed, 9.5% to 13% were seen once. The source is a boy younger than two with acute myeloid leukemia, due to receive a stem cell transplant. The input for sequencing was PBMCs, taken before TCRalphabeta/CD19-depleted stem cell transplant. The chain recombines TRBV29-1 with TRBJ1-3; tentative D call: TRBD1 (5 bases). For the CDR3, the DNA is TGCAGCGTTGCCGCGGGGGCTGGAAACACCATATATTTT. This translates into CSVAAGAGNTIYF. Full variable domain (rest looked up from reference TRBV29-1 and TRBJ1-3): SAVISQKPSRDICQRGTSLTIQCQVDSQVTMMFWYRQQPGQSLTLIATANQGSEATYESGFVIDKFPISRPNLTFSTLTVSNMSPEDSSIYLCSVAAGAGNTIYFGEGSWLTVV.